The 7 T cell receptor beta chains presented below share a single source sample, sequenced in a study of T cells after yellow fever vaccination. TCRdb independently ran MiXCR on the 5' RACE reads; one entry per CDR3 protein. The sample has 620,000 or so distinct CDR3 sequences; 10% to 15% are singletons. Sample: PBMCs, taken on the day of the yellow fever booster vaccination. The receptors here all came from a man aged 25 to 40 who received the YFV17D yellow fever vaccine.

The J gene is TRBJ1-3, the V gene TRBV7-9; D gene ambiguous. The CDR3 loop spans 14 amino acids. Germline V gene data show CDR1 as SEHNR and CDR2 as FQNEAQ (reference sequence). Trimming shortened V by 3 bases and J by 2 bases, and 8 bases separated the two germline ends. In DNA form, the CDR3 reads TGTGCCAGCAGCTTTGAACATACTGGAAACACCATATATTTT. This codes for CASSFEHTGNTIYF.

The rearrangement joins TRBV29-1 to TRBJ1-2; 7 positions agree with TRBD1. The CDR3 covers 13 residues. Trimming at V came to 4 bases and at J to 3 bases, leaving 5 bases not matched to a gene. Germline CDR1 and CDR2: SQVTM and ANQGSEA. The CDR3 DNA follows: TGCAGCGTTGGTGGTCAGGGGGACTATGGCTACACCTTC. Translation gives CSVGGQGDYGYTF.

V is TRBV6-5 and J is TRBJ2-1; 7 bases fit TRBD1. The CDR3 extends over 14 amino acids. Germline assignment: CDR1 MNHEY and CDR2 SVGAGI. Trimming cost V 2 bases and J 9 bases; bases outside gene matches: 7. CDR3 nucleotides: TGTGCCAGCAGTTACCTACAGGGGTCGAGTGAGCAGTTCTTC. The encoded protein is CASSYLQGSSEQFF.

At least ten counts were recorded for this clonotype. The rearrangement links TRBV5-1 to TRBJ2-3; weak D call: TRBD2 (6 bases). The CDR3 totals 12 residues. V was pared by 1 base and J by 10 bases, with 10 bases between. Per the germline V gene, CDR1 is SGHRS and CDR2 is YFSETQ. In DNA, the CDR3 is TGCGCCAGCAGCTTGTATCCGGGAGCGCAGTATTTT. This codes for CASSLYPGAQYF.

This chain uses TRBV7-2 with TRBJ2-3; D not certain. Germline V lookup: CDR1 SGHTA, CDR2 FQGNSA. V was trimmed by 3 bases and J by 9 bases, leaving 7 bases between them. The CDR3 extends over 11 amino acids. In nucleotides, the CDR3 is TGTGCCAGCAGCTTGGACGCGACGCAGTATTTT. This translates into CASSLDATQYF.

This chain links TRBV6-2 or TRBV6-3 with TRBJ2-7; D is unresolved. This CDR3 is 15 amino acids long. Trimming pared 6 bases from V and 2 bases from J, leaving 17 bases between. Germline assignment: CDR1 MNHEY and CDR2 SVGEGT. In nucleotides, the CDR3 is TGTGCCAGCAGGACCCCCCGAGACCCAACCTACGAGCAGTACTTC. This encodes CASRTPRDPTYEQYF.

The chain uses TRBV7-2 and TRBJ2-3; D tentatively fits TRBD1 or TRBD2 (6 bases each). The germline V and J ends were trimmed by 11 bases and 4 bases, with 10 bases remaining between them. Germline V gene sequence: CDR1 SGHTA, CDR2 FQGNSA. The CDR3 has 11 amino acids. The chain's CDR3 is CAVGGPDTQYF. The CDR3 bases are TGTGCCGTGGGGGGCCCAGATACGCAGTATTTT. The whole variable domain, filled in from reference TRBV7-2 and TRBJ2-3, reads GAGVSQSPSNKVTEKGKDVELRCDPISGHTALYWYRQSLGQGLEFLIYFQGNSAPDKSGLPSDRFSAERTGGSVSTLTIQRTQQEDSAVYLCAVGGPDTQYFGPGTRLTVL.